The rows below give T cell receptor beta chains drawn from one sample of a study of T cell responses to AZD1222 COVID-19 vaccine. Data came from immunoSEQ multiplex PCR; TCRdb stores just in-frame clones and leaves some out. The repertoire holds approximately 110,000 clones, with about 91% as singletons. The sequenced sample was peripheral blood, obtained 28 days after the second AZD1222 dose. The source is an adult who received the AZD1222 COVID-19 vaccine. The CDR3 runs from the conserved cysteine through the conserved F or W. A D gene is named only where the DNA matches it firmly. The size entry is marked missing in some rows and otherwise reads once, few, many or a size class.

-	TRBV5-1	-	TRBJ1-2	TGCGCCAGCAGCTTGATTAACGTGGGGGAGTCTGGCTACACCTTC	CASSLINVGESGYTF
few	TRBV5-4	-	TRBJ1-6	TGTGCCAGCAGCTTGGATTTCGATAATTCACCCCTCCACTTT	CASSLDFDNSPLHF
-	TRBV14	-	TRBJ1-6	TGTGCCAGCAGCCAAGATGGGGGGGCGCGGAATTCACCCCTCCACTTT	CASSQDGGARNSPLHF
-	TRBV7-9	TRBD2	TRBJ2-7	TGTGCCAGCAGCTGGACTAGCGGGGGCCAGATGGGGCAGTACTTC	CASSWTSGGQMGQYF
-	TRBV18	-	TRBJ1-3	TGTGCCAGCTCACAGGGCTCTGGAAACACCATATATTTT	CASSQGSGNTIYF
-	TRBV6-2/TRBV6-3	-	TRBJ2-5	TGTGCCAGCAGTTACTCGAGGAGGGGCGGCTGGGAGACCCAGTACTTC	CASSYSRRGGWETQYF
-	TRBV7-3	-	TRBJ2-3	TGTGCCAGCAGCTTCGATGGTTACACAGATACGCAGTATTTT	CASSFDGYTDTQYF
-	TRBV18	-	TRBJ1-5	TGTGCCAGCTCACGAACAGGGAGTCAGCCCCAGCATTTT	CASSRTGSQPQHF
-	TRBV2	-	TRBJ1-2	TGTGCCAGCAGCAACAGGGTTAATGGCTACACCTTC	CASSNRVNGYTF
-	TRBV6-1	-	TRBJ2-7	TGTGCCAGCAGTGACACAGTCCTCGCCGAGCAGTACTTC	CASSDTVLAEQYF
-	TRBV3-1/TRBV3-2	-	TRBJ1-3	TGTGCCAGCAGCCAGGGAGGAAACACCATATATTTT	CASSQGGNTIYF
-	TRBV7-3	-	TRBJ1-1	TGTGCCAGCAGCCCCACCAACACTGAAGCTTTCTTT	CASSPTNTEAFF
few	TRBV14	-	TRBJ1-2	TGTGCCAGCAGCCAACTTCCGGGCGAAGGCTACACCTTC	CASSQLPGEGYTF
few	TRBV2	-	TRBJ2-5	TGTGCCAGCAGTGACGGGACACTCCAAGAGACCCAGTACTTC	CASSDGTLQETQYF
-	TRBV21-1	-	TRBJ2-1	TGTGCCAGTAGCGGGGGAAAGGGGCCCAATGAGCAGTTCTTC	CASSGGKGPNEQFF
-	TRBV20-1	-	TRBJ1-1	TGCAGTGTATCGTTGAACACTGAAGCTTTCTTT	CSVSLNTEAFF
-	TRBV10-3	-	TRBJ2-5	TGTGCCATCAGGGAGGACATAAACCAAGAGACCCAGTACTTC	CAIREDINQETQYF
-	TRBV5-4	-	TRBJ2-1	TGTGCCAGCAGCCGGTCGGCCGGGACCTCCTGGAATGAGCAGTTCTTC	CASSRSAGTSWNEQFF
-	TRBV2	TRBD1	TRBJ1-2	TGTGCCAGCAGTGTCTCTGACAGGGGTTATGGCTACACCTTC	CASSVSDRGYGYTF
-	TRBV2	TRBD1	TRBJ2-2	TGTGCCAGCAGATCCGGGACAGTAAACACCGGGGAGCTGTTTTTT	CASRSGTVNTGELFF
few	TRBV7-8	-	TRBJ2-7	TGTGCCAGCAGCCCCAGGGGGGCAGGTCACTACGAGCAGTACTTC	CASSPRGAGHYEQYF
-	TRBV29-1	-	TRBJ2-7	TGCAGCGTTGACCAGACAGGTTTAGGGTACGAGCAGTACTTC	CSVDQTGLGYEQYF
-	TRBV2	TRBD1	TRBJ2-3	TGTGCCAGCAGCACAGGGGTCTTACGCACAGATACGCAGTATTTT	CASSTGVLRTDTQYF
-	TRBV7-2	-	TRBJ1-2	TGTGCCAGCAGCACACGCGCGCTGGATGGCTACACCTTC	CASSTRALDGYTF
few	TRBV18	-	TRBJ1-2	TGTGCCAGCTCCGAGGACAGACGCTATGGCTACACCTTC	CASSEDRRYGYTF
once	TRBV4-3	TRBD1	TRBJ1-2	TGCGCCAGCAGCCAGGTGCAGGGGGGCGACTATGGCTACACCTTC	CASSQVQGGDYGYTF
-	TRBV7-2	-	TRBJ2-2	TGTGCCAGCAGCTCCGATTTCGGGGCCACCGGGGAGCTGTTTTTT	CASSSDFGATGELFF
-	TRBV7-2	TRBD2	TRBJ2-1	TGTGCCAGCAGCCGGGGGACTAACTCCTACAATGAGCAGTTCTTC	CASSRGTNSYNEQFF
once	TRBV11-3	-	TRBJ2-2	TGTGCCAGCAGCCCAGGCCAGGGGTCCGTAGACACCGGGGAGCTGTTTTTT	CASSPGQGSVDTGELFF
-	TRBV15	-	TRBJ1-5	TGTGCCACCAGCACTGGACAGCGAGACCAGCATTTT	CATSTGQRDQHF
-	TRBV7-2	-	TRBJ1-4	TGTGCCAGCAGCTCGGGCAACGGGCAGGAAAAACTGTTTTTT	CASSSGNGQEKLFF
-	TRBV5-1	TRBD2	TRBJ2-1	TGCGCCAGCAGCCCCGGGACTAGCGTGAATGAGCAGTTCTTC	CASSPGTSVNEQFF
-	TRBV3-1/TRBV3-2	-	TRBJ2-6	TGTGCCAGCAGCCACGTCGGGAATGGGGCCAACGTCCTGACTTTC	CASSHVGNGANVLTF
-	TRBV18	-	TRBJ1-5	TGTGCCAGCTCCCAATCTCCGAGGGAGGAGCCCCAGCATTTT	CASSQSPREEPQHF
-	TRBV6-5	TRBD1	TRBJ1-5	TGTGCCAGCAGTTCCGGACAGGGAAATCAGCCCCAGCATTTT	CASSSGQGNQPQHF
-	TRBV5-1	TRBD2	TRBJ2-1	TGCGCCAGCAGCTTGGCCATTAGCGGGGGAGGATATGAGCAGTTCTTC	CASSLAISGGGYEQFF